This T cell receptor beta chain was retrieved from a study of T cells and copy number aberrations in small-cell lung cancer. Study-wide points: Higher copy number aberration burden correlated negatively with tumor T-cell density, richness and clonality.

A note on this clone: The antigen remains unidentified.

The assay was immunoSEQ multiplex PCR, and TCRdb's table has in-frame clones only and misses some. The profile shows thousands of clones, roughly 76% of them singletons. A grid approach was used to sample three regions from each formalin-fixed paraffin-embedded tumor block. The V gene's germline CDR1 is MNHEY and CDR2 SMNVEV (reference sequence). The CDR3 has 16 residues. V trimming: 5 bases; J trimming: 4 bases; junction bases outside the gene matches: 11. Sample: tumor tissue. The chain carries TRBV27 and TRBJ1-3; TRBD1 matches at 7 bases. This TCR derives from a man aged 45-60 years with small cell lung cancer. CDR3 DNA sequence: TGTGCCAGCAGTGAAGGGGGCGATTCTTCCGGAAACACCATATATTTT. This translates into CASSEGGDSSGNTIYF.